Detailed here is one T cell receptor beta chain. The specificity of this receptor is unknown. Base qualities are not provided; no much larger clone lies one nucleotide away. Whole blood was collected in K2EDTA tubes by collaborating institutions according to the institutions' own protocols. For TCRbeta analysis, collaborators shipped samples as frozen whole blood, isolated PBMCs, or DNA extracted from either of those sample types. This sample was taken from a study of blood T cell repertoires in COVID-19 (TCRdb year 2020). In terms of the full investigation: Samples covering the acute and convalescent phases of COVID-19 were provided by collaborators in the United States, Italy and Spain. The prospective study material was composed of cDNA or gDNA derived from T cells, B-cell-depleted T cells, or PBMCs. Deeply sampled blood TCRbeta repertoires from subjects exposed to, actively infected with, or recovered from COVID-19 were included in the dataset. The repertoires were released in a freely available public database meant as a resource for research on the immune response to SARS-CoV-2. Where HLA class I and class II types were available, the types were taken from metadata supplied by the sample provider, not from assay-based typing. The samples were drawn from the first 160 participants of the ongoing ImmuneRACE study and from some 1,300 subjects provided by 6 global collaborators. A de-identified subject ID, COVID-19 status, age in years and sex were almost always included in the sample metadata. Overall results and qualifications from the work: Clinical and demographic metadata were provided uncurated, with the amount varying by source and participant.

Ends trimmed: V by 4 bases, J by 6 bases; bases unmatched to a gene: 4. Spanning cysteine to phenylalanine, the CDR3 consists of 15 amino acids. Only the CDR3 region is kept as DNA, spanning 45 bases read in frame from base 1. Sequences LNHDA (CDR1) and SQIVND (CDR2) are obtained from the germline V gene (reference sequence). The immunoSEQ Assay, a bias-controlled multiplex PCR, was used to amplify TCRbeta CDR3 regions from genomic DNA. The study's processing was this. The number of nucleated cells in each sample was estimated from the amplification of reference gene primers within the assay. To quantify the absolute abundance of each unique TCRbeta CDR3 rearrangement, sequence reads were collapsed and filtered. For each sample, productive Simpson clonality was calculated as the square root of Simpson's diversity index across productive rearrangements. Imported from immuneACCESS, the table was reduced by TCRdb to in-frame sequences with V and J called. These copies leave out some clones; in studies compared against another copy, an unresolved V gene accounts for under half, and the cause of the remainder is not known. D and trimming were read from the DNA, whereas the V and J calls and clone size are those reported in that table. The sample includes 130,000 to 150,000 clones, with approximately 80% observed a single time. About 7% of the sample goes to the ten largest clones.

What was sequenced was peripheral blood. The chain employs TRBV19 and TRBJ1-5; 12 of the junction bases match TRBD1. The source of this sequence is a woman aged 45 to 65 in a cohort sampled during active or convalescent COVID-19. The CDR3 here reads CASSRGQGAVQPQHF. The DNA is TGTGCCAGTAGTAGGGGACAGGGGGCCGTTCAGCCCCAGCATTTT.